The clone carrying this T cell receptor beta chain was observed a handful of times. The antigen remains unidentified. This specimen comes from a study of cytomegalovirus exposure and HLA in healthy donors. Whole-study results and caveats: Productive rates of about 90% or about 30% were seen for most TCR beta V segments in an earlier analysis. Published work reported that the classifier diagnosed cytomegalovirus status with high specificity and sensitivity. In a later analysis, at a false discovery rate of 0.05, 17,000 or so TCR beta sequences were associated with HLA alleles.

PCR amplification relied on 60 Vbeta primers (plus 13 Jbeta primers). Authors' data handling: In a later analysis, 80 million or so unique TCR beta chains included roughly 11 million shared by two or more donors. Assay: immunoSEQ multiplex PCR; the TCRdb copy retains only in-frame clones and omits some. That table furnishes V, J and clone size, whereas the DNA furnished D and trimming. In the table there are around 150,000 clones, approximately 80% of which are singletons. This receptor was obtained from a man aged 18 to 30 in good health and CMV-seropositive. Sequencing used PBMCs.

This chain's CDR3 is CASSLTVAGIRNEQYF. The CDR3 region has the DNA TGTGCCAGCAGCCTTACTGTAGCGGGGATTCGTAACGAGCAGTACTTC. The gene calls are TRBV11-2 and TRBJ2-7, with 8 bases lining up with TRBD2. CDR3 length equals 16 residues. Germline trimming cut 5 bases from V and 5 bases from J; bases unmatched to any gene: 14. CDR1 SGHAT and CDR2 FQNNGV come from the germline V gene.